The T cell receptor beta chain under discussion was sequenced for a study of control samples from healthy donors and cancer patients. Only in-frame clones appear in the TCRdb table, and some are missing; sequencing was by immunoSEQ multiplex PCR. The table lists over 150,000 clones, around 87% of them singletons. With V trimmed by 6 bases and J by 5 bases, 9 bases remained unmatched. This CDR3 region has 14 residues. The V gene's germline CDR1 is MNHEY and CDR2 SMNVEV (reference sequence). This clone was observed a handful of times. The V gene is TRBV27, the J gene TRBJ1-2; 7 nucleotides align to TRBD1. This receptor was obtained from a woman aged 45-59 years in good health. Sequencing used blood. The CDR3 sequence: CASRRGQALYGYTF. The CDR3 DNA reads as TGTGCCAGCAGGAGAGGACAGGCGTTATATGGCTACACCTTC.